These 6 T cell receptor beta chains share one sample of origin, sequenced in a study of blood T cell repertoires in COVID-19. Sequencing used immunoSEQ multiplex PCR; TCRdb keeps in-frame clones, though not all of them. The data show approximately 290,000 clones, around 82% seen once. The specimen sequenced was peripheral blood. The receptors originated from a human donor with COVID-19, enrolled during active disease. The donor label of this sample is uncertain.

This chain joins TRBV19 and TRBJ2-1; no clear D. The CDR3 totals 16 residues. V lost 5 bases and J 0 bases, leaving 14 bases between the germline ends. Germline lookup yields CDR1 LNHDA and CDR2 SQIVND (reference sequence). CDR3 protein: CASSPLTVRSYNEQFF. CDR3 DNA sequence: TGTGCCAGTAGTCCCCTAACGGTGCGCTCCTACAATGAGCAGTTCTTC.

This clone was counted at least ten times. The CDR3 here is CAWSGGRTNQPQHF. DNA for the CDR3: TGTGCCTGGAGCGGCGGCCGAACCAATCAGCCCCAGCATTTT. The chain joins TRBV30 to TRBJ1-5; D gene ambiguous. Deletions cut 3 bases from V and 3 bases from J, with 12 bases between. This CDR3 is built from 14 residues. From germline, CDR1 is GTSNPN and CDR2 SVGIG (reference sequence).

The V call is TRBV27, the J call TRBJ2-1; TRBD2 aligns across 7 bases. The V segment lost 1 base and the J segment 3 bases; nucleotides outside the gene matches: 6. This CDR3 is 16 amino acids long. In germline, CDR1 is MNHEY, CDR2 SMNVEV (reference sequence). DNA of the CDR3: TGTGCCAGCAGTTTATGGCGGGAGAGTGGCTACAATGAGCAGTTCTTC. Its translation is CASSLWRESGYNEQFF.

The V gene is TRBV14, the J gene TRBJ1-2; D call uncertain. CDR1 SGHDN and CDR2 FVKESK come from the germline V gene. V was pared by 0 bases and J by 4 bases, with 9 bases between. The CDR3 has 14 amino acids. The CDR3 coding sequence is TGTGCCAGCAGCCAAGATTTCAGATTCTATGGCTACACCTTC. Translating it yields CASSQDFRFYGYTF. Variable domain in full (rest from reference TRBV14 and TRBJ1-2): EAGVTQFPSHSVIEKGQTVTLRCDPISGHDNLYWYRRVMGKEIKFLLHFVKESKQDESGMPNNRFLAERTGGTYSTLKVQPAELEDSGVYFCASSQDFRFYGYTFGSGTRLTVV.

CDR3: CATKASGSDEQFF. The CDR3 DNA sequence: TGTGCCACCAAGGCTAGCGGGAGTGATGAGCAGTTCTTC. This chain uses TRBV11-3 with TRBJ2-1; 10 bases are shared with TRBD2. The CDR3 is made up of 13 amino acids. V shed 10 bases and J 8 bases; nucleotides not matched to a gene: 8. Germline loops: CDR1 SGHNT, CDR2 YENEEA.

The chain combines TRBV1 with TRBJ2-3; the DNA was not compared with TRBD2, the D call given in the table. TRBV1 is a recognized pseudogene. The CDR3 covers 17 residues. In DNA, the CDR3 is TGCACCAGCAGCCAAGACCTCCTAGCGGGCCCCACAGATACGCAGTATTTT. Protein sequence: CTSSQDLLAGPTDTQYF.